Below, 4 T cell receptor beta chains from the same sample are listed, as sequenced in a study of blood T cell repertoires in COVID-19. Sequencing used immunoSEQ multiplex PCR; TCRdb keeps in-frame clones, though not all of them. The sample records hundreds of thousands of clones, 65% to 90% being singletons. Material for sequencing was peripheral blood. All receptors derive from a woman in her 70s with COVID-19, enrolled during active disease.

The chain links TRBV5-4 to TRBJ2-3, with 9 bases fitting TRBD1. The CDR3 loop spans 14 amino acids. V lost 5 bases, J lost 3 bases, and 4 bases stayed unmatched. The V gene's germline CDR1 is SGHNT and CDR2 YYREEE (reference sequence). The CDR3 region is CASSSDRGTDTQYF. The CDR3 region has the DNA TGTGCCAGCAGTTCTGACAGGGGGACAGATACGCAGTATTTT.

The chain has TRBV10-3 and TRBJ1-2; 10 positions agree with TRBD1. Germline CDR1 ENHRY, CDR2 SYGVKD. The CDR3 has 13 residues. Unmatched junction bases numbered 6, after V lost 6 bases and J lost 8 bases. The chain's CDR3 is CAISAGTGEGYTF. The CDR3 DNA sequence: TGTGCCATCAGCGCCGGGACAGGGGAAGGCTACACCTTC.

The chain uses TRBV6-5 and TRBJ1-1, with 9 bases that match TRBD1. Germline assignment: CDR1 MNHEY and CDR2 SVGAGI. The trim removed 0 bases at V and 4 bases at J, leaving 3 bases unmatched. The CDR3 totals 15 residues. This CDR3 is CASSYSRQGGTEAFF. The CDR3 DNA reads as TGTGCCAGCAGTTACTCAAGACAGGGGGGCACTGAAGCTTTCTTT.

The chain recombines TRBV13 with TRBJ2-1; 13 positions match TRBD2. Germline lookup yields CDR1 PRHDT and CDR2 FYEKMQ (reference sequence). The J segment lost 0 bases and the V segment lost 0 bases, leaving 5 bases of the junction unmatched. This CDR3 contains 19 residues. The CDR3 sequence is CASSLGGTSGESSYNEQFF. In nucleotides, the CDR3 is TGTGCCAGCAGCTTAGGGGGGACTAGCGGGGAGAGCTCCTACAATGAGCAGTTCTTC.